The subject of this entry is one TCR beta chain. This specimen comes from a study of blood T cell repertoires in COVID-19. Study as a whole: Researchers got acute and convalescent COVID-19 samples from the United States, Italy and Spain. The analysed material was cDNA or gDNA that came from T cells, B-cell-depleted T cells, or PBMCs.

How the authors handled the data: From reference gene primer amplification, estimates of nucleated cell counts were derived. Some clones are missing from TCRdb's copy, which holds only in-frame ones; the method was immunoSEQ multiplex PCR. V and J calls plus clone size are reproduced from that table; the DNA served to infer D and trimming. The sample yields 350,000 to 450,000 clones, over 75% seen once. V was cut by 2 bases and J by 3 bases, with 13 bases left in between. Germline V CDR1 and CDR2: GTSNPN, SVGIG (reference sequence). There are 15 residues in the CDR3. The V gene is TRBV30, the J gene TRBJ1-4; D is possibly TRBD1 (5 bases). Sequencing input: peripheral blood. The sequence was obtained from an older woman with COVID-19, enrolled during active disease. The CDR3 bases are TGTGCCTGGAGTCCAGGGCGGGGAGCTAATGAAAAACTGTTTTTT. It specifies CAWSPGRGANEKLFF.